The T cell receptor beta chain described here comes from a study of technical replicates of blood from a handful of donors. The data were produced by immunoSEQ multiplex PCR, yet TCRdb's version contains in-frame clones alone and is incomplete. The table shows about 44,000 clones, with around 96% occurring only once. The sample comprised T cells isolated from PBMCs. The sequence derives from a human donor in good health.

Written as DNA, the CDR3 is TGTGCCAGCAGCGTAGGGGAGGGGCAGCCCCAGCATTTT. Amino acid sequence: CASSVGEGQPQHF. This chain uses TRBV9 with TRBJ1-5, with a tentative D call TRBD1 (5 bases). V was shortened by 0 bases and J by 7 bases, with 8 bases between the two germline ends. This CDR3 region has 13 residues. In germline, CDR1 is SGDLS, CDR2 YYNGEE.